The subject of this entry is one TCR beta chain. The clone's antigen remains unknown. Per-nucleotide qualities are absent, and no much larger clonotype sits a single base away. These data come from a study of OX40 agonist ivuxolimab in advanced cancers. Study-wide context: Ivuxolimab was an agonistic, fully human IgG2 monoclonal antibody directed against OX40 (CD134), a costimulatory receptor. Intravenous ivuxolimab was administered to patients every 2 weeks at six dose levels: 0.01, 0.1, 0.3, 1.5, 3 and 10 mg/kg. Among the approximately 50 dose-escalation patients, around 20 had hepatocellular carcinoma, approximately 15 melanoma, 9 renal cell carcinoma and 9 head and neck cancer. A male proportion of around 83% and a mean age of roughly 55 years, ranging from roughly 20 to 80, were recorded for the dose-escalation cohort. Prior anti-PD-1, anti-PD-L1 or anti-CTLA-4 therapy was permitted, and checkpoint inhibitors had been received by around 39% of dose-escalation patients. Partial responses occurred in three dose-escalation patients, of whom one had hepatocellular carcinoma and two had cutaneous melanoma. The purpose of peripheral TCRbeta sequencing was to test whether ivuxolimab changed TCR sequence diversity and led to clonal T-cell expansion. The paper covers the monotherapy dose-escalation part of the phase I ivuxolimab trial, which included N of about 50 patients. Findings and caveats that apply to the study as a whole: The antigen specificity of the peripheral T cells that underwent clonal expansion was not determined. Low levels of normalized T-cell clonal expansion were also seen in some patients who did not respond. Clonal expansion of both CD4+ and CD8+ blood T cells was observed from baseline to week 6 at doses 0.1 to 3.0 mg/kg. After ivuxolimab, CD8+ T cells had more expanded clones than CD4+ T cells on average. Partial responders in the 0.1-3.0 mg/kg groups had among the lowest normalized peripheral clonal expansion, especially among CD8+ T cells.

Measured from the cysteine to the phenylalanine, the CDR3 is 14 residues long. The only DNA kept is the CDR3, 42 bases in frame from the first base. Ends trimmed: V by 1 base, J by 5 bases; bases unmatched to a gene: 4. Reading the germline V gene (reference sequence) gives CDR1 SEHNR and CDR2 FQNEAQ. To sequence the TCRbeta CDR3 region, genomic DNA was isolated from the sorted cells. The immunoSEQ Assay was used to sequence the TCRbeta CDR3 regions. TCRdb mirrors the immuneACCESS table, restricted to in-frame sequences. Some clones are absent from its copies; in checked studies, under half trace to an unresolved V gene, and the reason for the others is unknown. The sample table contains under 60,000 clones; only one count was recorded for around 85% of them. The ten largest clonotypes hold around half of the sample. The trial excluded patients who had a history of autoimmune disease or who were on systemic immunosuppression. In every dose cohort, peripheral blood was drawn for TCR sequencing at baseline, cycle 4 day 1, and cycle 7 day 1. Samples were obtained from an open-label, multicenter, first-in-human phase I dose-escalation trial of ivuxolimab. The trial enrolled adults with locally advanced or metastatic head and neck squamous cell, hepatocellular, melanoma or renal cell carcinoma. Before TCR sequencing, CD4+ T cells and CD8+ T cells from peripheral blood were sorted into separate populations.

Sequenced material: CD4+ or CD8+ T cells sorted from blood, taken in a trial of the OX40 agonist ivuxolimab. The receptor's source is an adult with an advanced solid tumor such as melanoma, head and neck, liver or kidney cancer. Recombination joined TRBV7-9 with TRBJ1-1; 7 central nucleotides agree with TRBD1. The DNA sequence is given as TGTGCCAGCAGCTTAGGACAGGGAAAGACTGAAGCTTTCTTT. This encodes CASSLGQGKTEAFF.